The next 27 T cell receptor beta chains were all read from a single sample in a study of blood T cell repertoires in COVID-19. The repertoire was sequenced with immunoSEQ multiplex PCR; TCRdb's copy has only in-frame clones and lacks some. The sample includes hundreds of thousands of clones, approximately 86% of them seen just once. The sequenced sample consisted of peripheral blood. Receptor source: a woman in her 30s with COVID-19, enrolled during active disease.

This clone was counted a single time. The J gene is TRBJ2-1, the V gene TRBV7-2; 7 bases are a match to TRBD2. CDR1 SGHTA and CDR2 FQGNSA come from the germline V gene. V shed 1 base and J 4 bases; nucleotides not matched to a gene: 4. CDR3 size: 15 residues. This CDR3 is CASSLGGSRYNEQFF. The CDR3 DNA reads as TGTGCCAGCAGCTTAGGCGGGAGCAGGTACAATGAGCAGTTCTTC.

The CDR3 coding sequence is TGTGCCAGCTCACCTGGGACTAGCGGAGGGGGAAACATTCAGTACTTC. Its protein product is CASSPGTSGGGNIQYF. The V and J genes are TRBV18 and TRBJ2-4, with TRBD2 matching 11 bases. CDR3 size: 16 residues. The ends lost 3 bases at V and 6 bases at J; junction bases unmatched: 7. Germline CDR1 KGHSH, CDR2 LQKENI.

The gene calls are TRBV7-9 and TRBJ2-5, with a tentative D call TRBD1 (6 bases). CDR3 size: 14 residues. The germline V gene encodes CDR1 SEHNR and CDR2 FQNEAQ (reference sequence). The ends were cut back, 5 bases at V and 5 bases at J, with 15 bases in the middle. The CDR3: CASSPIAGAETQYF. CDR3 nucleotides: TGTGCCAGCAGCCCGATCGCAGGGGCGGAGACCCAGTACTTC.

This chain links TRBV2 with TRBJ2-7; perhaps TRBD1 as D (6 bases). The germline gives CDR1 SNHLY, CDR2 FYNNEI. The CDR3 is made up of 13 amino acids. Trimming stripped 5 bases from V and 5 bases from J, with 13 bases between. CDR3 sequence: CASSFGQTDEQYF. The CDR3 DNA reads TGTGCCAGCAGTTTCGGACAGACCGACGAGCAGTACTTC.

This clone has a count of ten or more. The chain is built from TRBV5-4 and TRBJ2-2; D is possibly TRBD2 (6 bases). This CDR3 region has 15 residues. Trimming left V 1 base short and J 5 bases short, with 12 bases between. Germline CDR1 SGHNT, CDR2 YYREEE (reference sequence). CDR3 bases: TGTGCCAGCAGCTTGTCCGGGGCGGGGACCGGGGAGCTGTTTTTT. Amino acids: CASSLSGAGTGELFF.

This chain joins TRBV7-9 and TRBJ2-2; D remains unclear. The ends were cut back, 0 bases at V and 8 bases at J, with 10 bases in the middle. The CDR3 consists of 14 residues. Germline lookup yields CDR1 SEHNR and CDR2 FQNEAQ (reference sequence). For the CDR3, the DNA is TGTGCCAGCAGCTTAGCGGGCGCTCCAGGGGAGCTGTTTTTT. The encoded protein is CASSLAGAPGELFF. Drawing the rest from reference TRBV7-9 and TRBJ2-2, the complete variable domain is DTGVSQNPRHKITKRGQNVTFRCDPISEHNRLYWYRQTLGQGPEFLTYFQNEAQLEKSRLLSDRFSAERPKGSFSTLEIQRTEQGDSAMYLCASSLAGAPGELFFGEGSRLTVL.

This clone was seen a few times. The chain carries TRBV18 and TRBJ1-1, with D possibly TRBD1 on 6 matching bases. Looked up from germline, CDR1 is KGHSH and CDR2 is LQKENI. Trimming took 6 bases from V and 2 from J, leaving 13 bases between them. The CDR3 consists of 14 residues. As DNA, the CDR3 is TGTGCCAGCTCGCTAGACAGGTTAAACACTGAAGCTTTCTTT. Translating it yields CASSLDRLNTEAFF. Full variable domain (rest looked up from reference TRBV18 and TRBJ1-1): NAGVMQNPRHLVRRRGQEARLRCSPMKGHSHVYWYRQLPEEGLKFMVYLQKENIIDESGMPKERFSAEFPKEGPSILRIQQVVRGDSAAYFCASSLDRLNTEAFFGQGTRLTVV.

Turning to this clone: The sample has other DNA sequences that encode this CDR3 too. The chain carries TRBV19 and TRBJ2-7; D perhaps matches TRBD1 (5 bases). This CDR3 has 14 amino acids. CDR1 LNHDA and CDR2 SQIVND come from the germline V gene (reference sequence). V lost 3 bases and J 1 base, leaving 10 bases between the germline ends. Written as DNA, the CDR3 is TGTGCCAGTAGTATCGGGTCAGGGTCCTACGAGCAGTACTTC. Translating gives CASSIGSGSYEQYF.

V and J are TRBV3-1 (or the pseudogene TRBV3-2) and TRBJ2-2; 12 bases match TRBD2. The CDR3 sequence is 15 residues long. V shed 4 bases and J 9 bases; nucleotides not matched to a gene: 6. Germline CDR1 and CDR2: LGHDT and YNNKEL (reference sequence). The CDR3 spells CASSPVTSGSRELFF. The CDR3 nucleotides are TGTGCCAGCAGCCCGGTGACTAGCGGGAGCCGGGAGCTGTTTTTT.

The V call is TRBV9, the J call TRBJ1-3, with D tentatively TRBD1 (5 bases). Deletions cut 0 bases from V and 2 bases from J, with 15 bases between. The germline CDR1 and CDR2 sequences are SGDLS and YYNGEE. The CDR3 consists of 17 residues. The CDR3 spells CASSVAYPGSTGNTIYF. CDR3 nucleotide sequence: TGTGCCAGCAGCGTAGCTTATCCAGGGTCTACTGGAAACACCATATATTTT.

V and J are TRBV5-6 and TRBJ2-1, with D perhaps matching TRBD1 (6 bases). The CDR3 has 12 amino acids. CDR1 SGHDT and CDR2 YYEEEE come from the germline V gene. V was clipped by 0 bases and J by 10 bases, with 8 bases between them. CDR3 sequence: CASSLETGEQFF. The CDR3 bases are TGTGCCAGCAGCTTGGAGACAGGAGAGCAGTTCTTC.

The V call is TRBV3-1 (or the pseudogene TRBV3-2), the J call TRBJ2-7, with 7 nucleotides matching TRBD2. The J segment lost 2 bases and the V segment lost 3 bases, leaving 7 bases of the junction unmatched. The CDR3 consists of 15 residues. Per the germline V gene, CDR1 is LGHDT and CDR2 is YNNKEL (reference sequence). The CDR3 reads CASSQRASGPYEQYF. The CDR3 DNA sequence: TGTGCCAGCAGCCAGCGTGCTAGCGGCCCCTACGAGCAGTACTTC.

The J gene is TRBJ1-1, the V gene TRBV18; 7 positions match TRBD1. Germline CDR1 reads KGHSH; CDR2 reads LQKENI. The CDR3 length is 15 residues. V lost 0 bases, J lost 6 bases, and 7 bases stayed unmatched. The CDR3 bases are TGTGCCAGCTCACCACCGAGCCAGGGGGTGTCTGAAGCTTTCTTT. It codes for CASSPPSQGVSEAFF. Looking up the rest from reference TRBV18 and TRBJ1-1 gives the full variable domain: NAGVMQNPRHLVRRRGQEARLRCSPMKGHSHVYWYRQLPEEGLKFMVYLQKENIIDESGMPKERFSAEFPKEGPSILRIQQVVRGDSAAYFCASSPPSQGVSEAFFGQGTRLTVV.

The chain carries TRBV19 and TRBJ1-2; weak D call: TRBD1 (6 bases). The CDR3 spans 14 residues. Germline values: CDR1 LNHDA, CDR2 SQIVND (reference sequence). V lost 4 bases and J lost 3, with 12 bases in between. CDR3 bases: TGTGCCAGTAGTAGGGACACCCAGGACTATGGCTACACCTTC. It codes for CASSRDTQDYGYTF.

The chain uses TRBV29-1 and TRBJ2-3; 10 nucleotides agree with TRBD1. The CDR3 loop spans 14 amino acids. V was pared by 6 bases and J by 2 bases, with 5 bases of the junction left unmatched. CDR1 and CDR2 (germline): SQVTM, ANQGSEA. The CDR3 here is CSVAGQGDTDTQYF. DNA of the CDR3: TGCAGCGTAGCCGGACAGGGGGACACAGATACGCAGTATTTT.

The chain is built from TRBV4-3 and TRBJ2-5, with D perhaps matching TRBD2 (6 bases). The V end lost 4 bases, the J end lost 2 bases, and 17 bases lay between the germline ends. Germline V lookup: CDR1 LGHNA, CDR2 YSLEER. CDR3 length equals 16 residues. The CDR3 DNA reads TGCGCCAGCAGCCCTACCGCCCGGGGGTTACAAGAGACCCAGTACTTC. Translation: CASSPTARGLQETQYF.

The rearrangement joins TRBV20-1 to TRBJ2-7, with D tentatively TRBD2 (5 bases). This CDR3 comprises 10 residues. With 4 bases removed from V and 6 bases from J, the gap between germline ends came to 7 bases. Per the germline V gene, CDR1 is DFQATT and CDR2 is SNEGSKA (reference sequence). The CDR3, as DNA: TGCAGTGCTACAACTAGCGAGCAGTACTTC. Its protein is CSATTSEQYF.

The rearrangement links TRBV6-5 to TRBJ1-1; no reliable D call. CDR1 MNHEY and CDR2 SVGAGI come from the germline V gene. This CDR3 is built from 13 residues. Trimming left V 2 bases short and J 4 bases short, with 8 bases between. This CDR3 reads CASSYSEGTEAFF. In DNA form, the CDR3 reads TGTGCCAGCAGTTACAGCGAAGGCACTGAAGCTTTCTTT.

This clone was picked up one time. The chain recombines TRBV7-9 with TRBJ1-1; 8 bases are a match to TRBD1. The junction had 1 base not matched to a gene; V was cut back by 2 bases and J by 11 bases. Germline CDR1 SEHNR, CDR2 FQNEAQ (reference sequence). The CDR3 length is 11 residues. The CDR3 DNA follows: TGTGCCAGCAGCTTATACAGGGGGGCTTTCTTT. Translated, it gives CASSLYRGAFF.

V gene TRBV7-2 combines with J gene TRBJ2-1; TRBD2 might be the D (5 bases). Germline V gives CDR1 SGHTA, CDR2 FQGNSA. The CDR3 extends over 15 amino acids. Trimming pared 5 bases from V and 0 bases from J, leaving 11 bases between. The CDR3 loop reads CASSREGYSYNEQFF. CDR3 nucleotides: TGTGCCAGCAGCCGCGAGGGCTACTCCTACAATGAGCAGTTCTTC.

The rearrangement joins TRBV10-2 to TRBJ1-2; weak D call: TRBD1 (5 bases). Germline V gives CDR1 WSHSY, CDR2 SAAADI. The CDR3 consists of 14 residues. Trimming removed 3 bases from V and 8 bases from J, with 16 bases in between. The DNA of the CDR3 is TGCGCCAGCAGTGACAGGGCCCGGGGAGGAGGCTACACCTTC. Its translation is CASSDRARGGGYTF.

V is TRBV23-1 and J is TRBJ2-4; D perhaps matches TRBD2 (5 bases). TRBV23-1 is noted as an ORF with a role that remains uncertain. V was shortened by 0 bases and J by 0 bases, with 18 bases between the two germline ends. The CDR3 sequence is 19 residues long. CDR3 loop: CASSQSSRGPVLAKNIQYF. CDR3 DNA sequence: TGCGCCAGCAGTCAATCGTCCCGGGGTCCAGTATTAGCCAAAAACATTCAGTACTTC.

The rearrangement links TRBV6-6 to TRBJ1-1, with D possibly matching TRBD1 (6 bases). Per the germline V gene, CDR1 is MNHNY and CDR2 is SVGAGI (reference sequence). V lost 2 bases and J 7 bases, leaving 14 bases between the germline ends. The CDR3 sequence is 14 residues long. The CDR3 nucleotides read TGTGCCAGCAGTTACCTAGAACAGGGATTTGAAGCTTTCTTT. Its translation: CASSYLEQGFEAFF.

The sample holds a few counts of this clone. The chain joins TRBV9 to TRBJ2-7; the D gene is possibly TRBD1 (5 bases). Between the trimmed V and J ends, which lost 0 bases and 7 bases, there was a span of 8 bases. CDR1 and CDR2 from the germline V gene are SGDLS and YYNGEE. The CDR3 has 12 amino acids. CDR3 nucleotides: TGTGCCAGCAGCGTAGAGGGGAAGGAGCAGTACTTC. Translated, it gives CASSVEGKEQYF. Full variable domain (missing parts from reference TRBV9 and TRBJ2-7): DSGVTQTPKHLITATGQRVTLRCSPRSGDLSVYWYQQSLDQGLQFLIQYYNGEERAKGNILERFSAQQFPDLHSELNLSSLELGDSALYFCASSVEGKEQYFGPGTRLTVT.

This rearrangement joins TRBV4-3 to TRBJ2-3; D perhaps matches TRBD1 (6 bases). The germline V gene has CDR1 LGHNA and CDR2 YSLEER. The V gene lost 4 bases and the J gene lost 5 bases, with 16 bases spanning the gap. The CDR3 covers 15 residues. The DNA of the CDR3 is TGCGCCAGCAGCCCGGGACACCTGTTTGGAGATACGCAGTATTTT. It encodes CASSPGHLFGDTQYF.

CDR3 bases: TGTGCCAGCAGCGTAGGGGGGACAGAGGATCAGCCCCAGCATTTT. Its protein product is CASSVGGTEDQPQHF. The genes are TRBV9 and TRBJ1-5; 7 bases agree with TRBD1. In germline, CDR1 is SGDLS, CDR2 YYNGEE. This CDR3 has 15 amino acids. With V trimmed by 0 bases and J by 5 bases, 5 bases remained unmatched.

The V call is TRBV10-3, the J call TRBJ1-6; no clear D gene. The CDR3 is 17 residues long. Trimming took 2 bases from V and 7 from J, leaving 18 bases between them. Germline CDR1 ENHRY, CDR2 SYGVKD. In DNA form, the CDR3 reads TGTGCCATCAGTGAGCTCCCTGCAGGTCAGATGAATTCACCCCTCCACTTT. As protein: CAISELPAGQMNSPLHF.